The clone carrying this T cell receptor beta chain was counted a few times. It was with 60 Vbeta and 13 Jbeta primers that the PCR ran. Clones were read by immunoSEQ multiplex PCR, and TCRdb kept only the in-frame ones, dropping some. The table lists 95,000 to 150,000 clones, over 15% of them singletons, with about 3.1% in the top ten. The data originate from a study of cytomegalovirus exposure and HLA in healthy donors. Across the whole study: Among the 370 or so donors who were genotyped, around 77% fell in the genetic ancestry cluster that is associated with self-reported Caucasian donors.

This CDR3 has 17 amino acids. The J segment lost 2 bases and the V segment lost 4 bases, leaving 7 bases of the junction unmatched. Germline V gene lookup returns CDR1 SGHDN and CDR2 FVKESK. The chain joins TRBV14 to TRBJ2-3; 12 nucleotides match TRBD2. The source material was PBMCs. The receptor comes from a female donor in good health and CMV-seropositive. This CDR3 reads CASSRTTSGRFTDTQYF. CDR3 bases: TGTGCCAGCAGCCGTACTACTAGCGGGAGGTTCACAGATACGCAGTATTTT.